Following are 11 T cell receptor beta chains from one sample sequenced in a study of technical replicates of blood from a handful of donors. Repertoires were generated with immunoSEQ multiplex PCR, while TCRdb's copy carries only in-frame clones and drops some. The table records tens of thousands of clones, approximately 83% of them present only once. Sequenced: PBMCs. These receptors all come from a human donor in good health. Some clones in this sample may be carry-over from other donors' samples.

This chain connects TRBV7-3 to TRBJ2-7; TRBD1 matches at 9 bases. This CDR3 comprises 13 residues. Germline CDR1 and CDR2: SGHTA and FQGTGA. V trimming: 5 bases; J trimming: 6 bases; junction bases outside the gene matches: 5. CDR3 loop: CASSITGGSEQYF. The CDR3 DNA reads as TGTGCCAGCAGCATCACAGGGGGCTCCGAGCAGTACTTC.

The chain couples TRBV18 to TRBJ1-4; 7 nucleotides match TRBD1. CDR1 is KGHSH, CDR2 LQKENI, per germline. J lost 5 bases, V lost 6 bases, and 12 bases had no gene match. The CDR3 covers 16 residues. The CDR3 protein is CASSHQGGAVNEKLFF. The DNA for the CDR3 is TGTGCCAGCTCCCATCAGGGGGGAGCTGTGAATGAAAAACTGTTTTTT.

The chain joins TRBV29-1 to TRBJ2-5, with a possible D match to TRBD2 (5 bases). V lost 4 bases to trimming and J lost 5 bases, with 8 bases between them. Germline-derived CDR1 and CDR2 are SQVTM and ANQGSEA. The CDR3 runs to 11 residues. The CDR3 here is CSVGRSETQYF. DNA of the CDR3: TGCAGCGTTGGGAGGTCCGAGACCCAGTACTTC.

The J gene is TRBJ2-3, the V gene TRBV27; possible D gene TRBD2, 5 bases. The germline CDR1 and CDR2 sequences are MNHEY and SMNVEV (reference sequence). V was clipped by 2 bases and J by 11 bases, with 14 bases between them. The CDR3 is 13 residues long. The CDR3 loop is CASSLIGEFEQYF. CDR3 sequence (DNA): TGTGCCAGCAGTTTAATCGGGGAATTCGAGCAGTATTTT.

This chain links TRBV11-2 with TRBJ2-1, with TRBD2 identical over 12 bases. CDR1 and CDR2 from the germline V gene are SGHAT and FQNNGV. Trimming at V came to 5 bases and at J to 7 bases, leaving 6 bases not matched to a gene. The length of the CDR3 is 15 residues. CDR3 coding DNA: TGTGCCAGCAGCCCTAGCGGGGGGGCGGGGAATGAGCAGTTCTTC. This encodes CASSPSGGAGNEQFF.

This sequence joins TRBV19 and TRBJ1-2, with unresolved D. V lost 7 bases and J 8 bases, leaving 11 bases between the germline ends. Germline loops: CDR1 LNHDA, CDR2 SQIVND (reference sequence). This CDR3 has 11 amino acids. CDR3 region: CASMGARGYTF. The CDR3 DNA is TGTGCCAGTATGGGAGCGCGAGGCTACACCTTC. Using reference TRBV19 and TRBJ1-2 for the parts outside the CDR3, the full variable domain is DGGITQSPKYLFRKEGQNVTLSCEQNLNHDAMYWYRQDPGQGLRLIYYSQIVNDFQKGDIAEGYSVSREKKESFPLTVTSAQKNPTAFYLCASMGARGYTFGSGTRLTVV.

The rearrangement joins TRBV6-1 to TRBJ2-3; D possibly corresponds to TRBD2 (6 bases). Germline CDR1 is MNHNS and CDR2 is SASEGT. This CDR3 has 15 residues. The V and J ends lost 5 bases and 4 bases respectively, with 16 bases between them. CDR3: CASSLGGGIADTQYF. CDR3 in DNA: TGTGCCAGCAGTTTGGGTGGCGGGATAGCAGATACGCAGTATTTT.

The chain joins TRBV7-2 to TRBJ2-5, with D hard to call. Deletions cut 2 bases from V and 2 bases from J, with 6 bases between. The germline V gene has CDR1 SGHTA and CDR2 FQGNSA. CDR3 length equals 13 residues. CDR3 in DNA: TGTGCCAGCAGCTTACGGCGGCAAGAGACCCAGTACTTC. It specifies CASSLRRQETQYF.

This chain uses TRBV27 with TRBJ2-7, with TRBD2 as a possible D gene (5 bases). The V gene's germline CDR1 is MNHEY and CDR2 SMNVEV (reference sequence). Trimming pared 3 bases from V and 7 bases from J, leaving 22 bases between. This CDR3 spans 16 amino acids. In nucleotides, the CDR3 is TGTGCCAGCAGTTTCACCCCTTCCGTTTCGGGGAGAGAGCAGTACTTC. This gives the protein CASSFTPSVSGREQYF.

This CDR3 is CASRETGGYGYTF. The CDR3 DNA follows: TGTGCCAGCAGAGAGACAGGGGGCTATGGCTACACCTTC. The chain couples TRBV6-1 to TRBJ1-2, with 9 bases fitting TRBD1. The V gene's germline CDR1 is MNHNS and CDR2 SASEGT. This CDR3 contains 13 residues. The J segment lost 4 bases and the V segment lost 6 bases, leaving 3 bases of the junction unmatched.

As regards this clone: The sample carries other DNA sequences with the same CDR3. The chain couples TRBV5-6 to TRBJ1-5; unclear D gene. Germline CDR1 and CDR2: SGHDT and YYEEEE. The CDR3 is 15 amino acids. The V and J ends lost 1 base and 0 bases respectively, with 8 bases between them. Written as DNA, the CDR3 is TGTGCCAGCAGCTTGAGAGGGTATAGCAATCAGCCCCAGCATTTT. Its translation is CASSLRGYSNQPQHF.